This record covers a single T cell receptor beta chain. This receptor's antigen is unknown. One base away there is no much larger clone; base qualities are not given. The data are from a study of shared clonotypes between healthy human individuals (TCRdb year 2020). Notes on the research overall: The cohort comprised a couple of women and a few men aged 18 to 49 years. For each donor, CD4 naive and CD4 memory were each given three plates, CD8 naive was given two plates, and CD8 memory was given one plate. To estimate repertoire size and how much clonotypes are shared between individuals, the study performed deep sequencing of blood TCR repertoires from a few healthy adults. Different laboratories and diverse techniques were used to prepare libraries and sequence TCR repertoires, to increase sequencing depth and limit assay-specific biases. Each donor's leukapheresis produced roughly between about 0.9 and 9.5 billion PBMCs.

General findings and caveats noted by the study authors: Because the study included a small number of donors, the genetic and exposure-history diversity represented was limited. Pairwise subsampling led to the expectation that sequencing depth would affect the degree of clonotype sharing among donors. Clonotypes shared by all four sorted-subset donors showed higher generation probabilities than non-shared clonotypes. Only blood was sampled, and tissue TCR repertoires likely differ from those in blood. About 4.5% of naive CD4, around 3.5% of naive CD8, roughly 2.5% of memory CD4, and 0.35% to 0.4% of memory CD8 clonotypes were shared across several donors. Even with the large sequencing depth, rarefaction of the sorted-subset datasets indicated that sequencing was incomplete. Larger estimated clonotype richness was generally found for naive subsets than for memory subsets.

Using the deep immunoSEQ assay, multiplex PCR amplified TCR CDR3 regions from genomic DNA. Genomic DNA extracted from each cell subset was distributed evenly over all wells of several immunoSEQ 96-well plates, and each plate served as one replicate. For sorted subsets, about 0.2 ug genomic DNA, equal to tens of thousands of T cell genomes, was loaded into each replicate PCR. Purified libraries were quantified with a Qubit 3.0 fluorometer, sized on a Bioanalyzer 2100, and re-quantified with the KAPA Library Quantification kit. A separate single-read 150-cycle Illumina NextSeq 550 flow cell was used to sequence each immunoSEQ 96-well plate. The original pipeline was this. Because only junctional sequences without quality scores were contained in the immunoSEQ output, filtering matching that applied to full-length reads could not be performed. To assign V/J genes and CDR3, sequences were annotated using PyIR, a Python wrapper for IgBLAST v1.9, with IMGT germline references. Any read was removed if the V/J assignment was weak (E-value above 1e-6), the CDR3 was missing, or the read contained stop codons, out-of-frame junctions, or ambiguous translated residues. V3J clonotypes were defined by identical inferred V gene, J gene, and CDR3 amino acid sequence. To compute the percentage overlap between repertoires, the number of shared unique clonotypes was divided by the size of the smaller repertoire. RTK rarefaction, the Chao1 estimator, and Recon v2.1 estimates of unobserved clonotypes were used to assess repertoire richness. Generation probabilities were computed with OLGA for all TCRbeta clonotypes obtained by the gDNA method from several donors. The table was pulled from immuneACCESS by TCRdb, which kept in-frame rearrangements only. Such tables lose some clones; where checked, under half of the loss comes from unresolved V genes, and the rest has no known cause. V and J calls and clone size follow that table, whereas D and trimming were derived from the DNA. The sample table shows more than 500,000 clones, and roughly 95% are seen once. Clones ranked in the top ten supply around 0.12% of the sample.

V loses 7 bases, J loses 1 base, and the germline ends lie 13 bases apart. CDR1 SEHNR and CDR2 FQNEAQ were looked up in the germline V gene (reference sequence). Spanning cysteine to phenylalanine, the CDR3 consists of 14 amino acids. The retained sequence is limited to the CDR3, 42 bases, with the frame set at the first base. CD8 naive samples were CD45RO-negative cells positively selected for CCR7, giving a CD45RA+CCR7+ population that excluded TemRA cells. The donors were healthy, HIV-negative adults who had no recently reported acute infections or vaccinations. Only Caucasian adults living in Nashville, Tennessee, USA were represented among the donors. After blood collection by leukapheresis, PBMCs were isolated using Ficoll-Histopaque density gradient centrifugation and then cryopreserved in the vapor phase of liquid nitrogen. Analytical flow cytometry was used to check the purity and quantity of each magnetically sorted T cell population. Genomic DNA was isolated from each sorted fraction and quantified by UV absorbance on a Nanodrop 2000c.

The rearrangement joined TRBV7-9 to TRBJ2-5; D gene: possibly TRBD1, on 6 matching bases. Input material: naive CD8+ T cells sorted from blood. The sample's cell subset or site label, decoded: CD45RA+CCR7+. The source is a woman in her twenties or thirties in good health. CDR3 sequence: CASNEGQPQETQYF. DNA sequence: TGTGCCAGCAACGAAGGACAGCCCCAAGAGACCCAGTACTTC.